Following are 20 T cell receptor beta chains from one sample sequenced in a study of blood T cell repertoires in COVID-19. Data came from immunoSEQ multiplex PCR; TCRdb stores just in-frame clones and leaves some out. The table has about 15,000 clones, roughly 80% seen once. The specimen was peripheral blood. Receptor source: an older man with active or convalescent COVID-19.

This sequence joins TRBV30 and TRBJ2-7, with TRBD1 matching 9 bases. J lost 4 bases, V lost 4 bases, and 11 bases had no gene match. Per germline, CDR1 GTSNPN and CDR2 SVGIG (reference sequence). The CDR3 has 15 amino acids. The CDR3 bases are TGTGCCTGGACTGATCCGGGACAGGGTCGGTACGAGCAGTACTTC. Translating gives CAWTDPGQGRYEQYF.

The V call is TRBV5-6, the J call TRBJ2-7, with a tentative D call TRBD1 (6 bases). Germline CDR1 is SGHDT and CDR2 is YYEEEE. The V and J ends lost 3 bases and 4 bases respectively, with 17 bases between them. The CDR3 has 15 amino acids. CDR3 nucleotides: TGTGCCAGCAGCTCGGCGAAGGGGGACAAATACGAGCAGTACTTC. Protein sequence: CASSSAKGDKYEQYF.

The CDR3 region is CASSLVQRGSTDTQYF. The CDR3 DNA reads TGCGCCAGCAGCTTAGTCCAGCGGGGGAGCACAGATACGCAGTATTTT. The chain is built from TRBV5-1 and TRBJ2-3, with TRBD2 matching 8 bases. The germline V gene has CDR1 SGHRS and CDR2 YFSETQ. V gave up 2 bases and J gave up 0 bases; unmatched junction bases: 5. The CDR3 covers 16 residues.

V gene TRBV11-3 combines with J gene TRBJ2-1; 7 bases map to TRBD2. Germline V lookup: CDR1 SGHNT, CDR2 YENEEA. V shed 8 bases and J 7 bases; nucleotides not matched to a gene: 8. This CDR3 region has 13 residues. CDR3 in amino acids: CASGRRGENEQFF. CDR3 sequence (DNA): TGTGCCAGCGGCCGTCGGGGGGAAAATGAGCAGTTCTTC.

The CDR3 sequence is CASCYFGTSGLSGELFF. CDR3 bases: TGTGCCAGCTGTTACTTCGGGACTAGCGGTTTGAGCGGGGAGCTGTTTTTT. The genes are TRBV27 and TRBJ2-2; TRBD2 matches 11 bases. The V gene's germline CDR1 is MNHEY and CDR2 SMNVEV (reference sequence). This CDR3 is 17 amino acids long. Trimming cost V 8 bases and J 7 bases; bases outside gene matches: 15.

The V gene is TRBV7-2, the J gene TRBJ2-7; 12 bases line up with TRBD1. Losses at the gene ends were 8 bases for V and 7 bases for J; bases not matched to a gene: 12. This CDR3 spans 15 amino acids. Germline values: CDR1 SGHTA, CDR2 FQGNSA. CDR3 nucleotides: TGTGCCAGCTCCTTAGGGACAGGGGGCTGGGGTGAGCAGTACTTC. Translation gives CASSLGTGGWGEQYF.

This clone was counted only a few times. V gene TRBV19 combines with J gene TRBJ2-1, with D perhaps matching TRBD1 (5 bases). The germline CDR1 and CDR2 sequences are LNHDA and SQIVND (reference sequence). The CDR3 totals 13 residues. Between the trimmed V and J ends, which lost 5 bases and 4 bases, there was a span of 9 bases. The CDR3 protein is CASSPQGYNEQFF. CDR3 in DNA: TGTGCCAGTAGTCCCCAGGGTTACAATGAGCAGTTCTTC.

The J gene is TRBJ2-3, the V gene TRBV6-4, with 9 bases identical to TRBD1. The J segment lost 5 bases and the V segment lost 5 bases, leaving 5 bases of the junction unmatched. The CDR3 extends over 14 amino acids. The germline gives CDR1 MRHNA, CDR2 SNTAGT. The CDR3 protein is CASSPGQGGDTQYF. Here the CDR3 DNA reads TGTGCCAGCAGTCCGGGACAGGGAGGAGATACGCAGTATTTT.

This clone has just one count. The chain recombines TRBV18 with TRBJ1-3; possibly TRBD1 for D (6 bases). The germline V gene encodes CDR1 KGHSH and CDR2 LQKENI. The germline V and J ends were trimmed by 6 bases and 2 bases, with 17 bases remaining between them. This CDR3 region has 16 residues. CDR3 sequence reads: CASSSGQPGPGNTIYF. The CDR3 DNA reads TGTGCCAGCTCGTCTGGACAGCCCGGACCTGGAAACACCATATATTTT.

The gene calls are TRBV5-8 and TRBJ1-2, with 8 bases lining up with TRBD1. V shed 3 bases, J shed 4 bases, and the junction held 14 bases outside the gene matches. The CDR3 extends over 17 amino acids. Germline V lookup: CDR1 SGHTS, CDR2 YDEGEE. The CDR3 sequence is CASSSRNLDRESYGYTF. The CDR3 region has the DNA TGTGCCAGCAGCTCGCGTAACTTGGACAGGGAGTCCTATGGCTACACCTTC.

The table lists this clone with many counts. The rearrangement joins TRBV30 to TRBJ1-1, with unresolved D. This CDR3 is 11 amino acids long. V was clipped by 0 bases and J by 8 bases, with 7 bases between them. Germline V lookup: CDR1 GTSNPN, CDR2 SVGIG (reference sequence). The CDR3, as DNA: TGTGCCTGGAGTGTCCACCGGGAAGCTTTCTTT. This translates into CAWSVHREAFF.

V usage is TRBV4-2 and J usage is TRBJ1-2; D not resolved. Per germline, CDR1 LGHNA and CDR2 YNFKEQ. This CDR3 contains 15 residues. V lost 0 bases and J lost 3, with 11 bases in between. The CDR3 nucleotides are TGTGCCAGCAGCCAAGAGGCTCCGAATGACTATGGCTACACCTTC. Its protein product is CASSQEAPNDYGYTF.

J is TRBJ2-1 and V is TRBV14, with D perhaps TRBD1 (6 bases). Trimming stripped 8 bases from V and 7 bases from J, with 21 bases between. This CDR3 has 15 residues. Germline lookup yields CDR1 SGHDN and CDR2 FVKESK. This CDR3 is CASPRGRLSSNEQFF. CDR3 sequence (DNA): TGTGCCAGCCCCAGGGGACGCCTCTCTTCAAATGAGCAGTTCTTC.

The sample holds one count of this clone. The rearrangement links TRBV29-1 to TRBJ1-6; D remains ambiguous. The V end was cut by 2 bases, the J end by 6 bases, with 8 bases between. Per the germline V gene, CDR1 is SQVTM and CDR2 is ANQGSEA. The CDR3 is made up of 13 amino acids. Here the CDR3 reads CSVETGTNSPLHF. The CDR3 nucleotides are TGCAGCGTTGAAACCGGTACTAATTCACCCCTCCACTTT.

This chain connects TRBV7-2 to TRBJ1-2; 9 bases agree with TRBD1. The CDR3 totals 15 residues. Germline V gives CDR1 SGHTA, CDR2 FQGNSA. J gave up 7 bases and V 5 bases, and 11 bases lay outside the gene matches. CDR3 sequence (DNA): TGTGCCAGCAGCATGAGGGCGGGGGACAGGGCTGGCTACACCTTC. Amino acid sequence: CASSMRAGDRAGYTF.

The chain combines TRBV11-2 with TRBJ2-7, with TRBD1 matching over 9 bases. The V segment lost 3 bases and the J segment 4 bases; nucleotides outside the gene matches: 4. The CDR3 runs to 14 residues. CDR1 is SGHAT and CDR2 is FQNNGV in the germline V gene. CDR3 sequence (DNA): TGTGCCAGCAGCTTGGGACAGGGCCAGTACGAGCAGTACTTC. It specifies CASSLGQGQYEQYF.

This chain joins TRBV5-1 and TRBJ2-1, with 14 bases that match TRBD2. The CDR3 has 17 residues. Germline CDR1 is SGHRS and CDR2 is YFSETQ. Trimming at V came to 1 base and at J to 6 bases, leaving 6 bases not matched to a gene. The CDR3 is CASSLRGTSGSSNEQFF. In DNA, the CDR3 is TGCGCCAGCAGCTTGCGGGGGACTAGCGGGAGTTCCAATGAGCAGTTCTTC.

CDR3 loop: CASSLPPNEQFF. CDR3 nucleotide sequence: TGTGCCAGCAGCCTCCCTCCGAATGAGCAGTTCTTC. The chain carries TRBV5-5 and TRBJ2-1; D remains unclear. CDR1 is SGHKS and CDR2 is YYEKEE in the germline V gene (reference sequence). V dropped 4 bases and J dropped 7 bases, with 9 bases sitting between them. This CDR3 has 12 residues.

This rearrangement joins TRBV2 to TRBJ2-7; the D is unclear. CDR1 and CDR2 from the germline V gene are SNHLY and FYNNEI. This CDR3 spans 13 amino acids. V gave up 10 bases and J gave up 1 base, with 14 bases separating them. This CDR3 is CATTRAFSYEQYF. Written as DNA, the CDR3 is TGTGCCACCACGAGAGCTTTTTCCTACGAGCAGTACTTC.

V gene TRBV11-3 combines with J gene TRBJ2-1; TRBD1 agrees at 7 bases. V was pared by 0 bases and J by 3 bases, with 2 bases of the junction left unmatched. The CDR3 totals 15 residues. CDR1 is SGHNT, CDR2 YENEEA, per germline. CDR3 in DNA: TGTGCCAGCAGCTTAGAAGGGGGCGACTACAATGAGCAGTTCTTC. It is translated as CASSLEGGDYNEQFF.